The entry below gives a single TCR beta chain sequence along with its context. No cognate antigen has been identified for it. Base quality data are lacking; no much larger clone is found one base away. Other DNA sequences within the sample encode an identical CDR3. Preparation of the library involved the immunoSEQ multiplex PCR assay. For the multiplex PCR, a mixture combining 60 forward primers for TCR Vbeta segments and 13 reverse primers for TCR Jbeta segments was used. The CDR3 region of rearranged TCR beta genes was amplified from genomic DNA by a multiplex PCR assay. Amplified TCR beta libraries were sequenced as 87-base-pair reads on the Illumina HiSeq System. As for the authors' bioinformatics: In a later analysis, approximately 74 million unique TCR beta chains were counted across the approximately 640 repertoires, and around 10 million of these chains were shared by at least two donors. Raw reads were error-corrected and collapsed into unique sequences by a nearest-neighbor algorithm in which closely related sequences were merged to remove PCR and sequencing errors. CDR3 sequences were aligned to IMGT reference sequences to assign V, D and J gene segments. For a sequence to be retained, a match of at least six nucleotides to both a V gene segment and a J gene segment was required. Rearrangements were called productive when the CDR3 lacked stop codons and stayed in frame with V and J; all others were non-productive. Following IMGT convention, CDR3 was defined as the stretch from the second conserved V-encoded cysteine to the conserved J-encoded phenylalanine. The earlier analysis of about 640 of the donors excluded any sequence lacking an unambiguous match to a single V gene segment. In an earlier analysis of several hundred of the donors, a V segment was called functional when productive rearrangements were above 56.7%, and segregating when the standard deviation between donors exceeded 5%. To diagnose cytomegalovirus status from the catalog of TCR beta chain sequences, a statistical classification framework was built. In a later analysis, TCR nucleotide sequences were compared against IMGT/GENE-DB human TR gene sequences so that V and J genes could be assigned. A later analysis assigned CDR3 sequences and most-parsimonious VDJ recombination scenarios with the TCRdist pipeline. In a later analysis, each TCR beta chain was defined by its CDR3 amino acid sequence together with its V-gene family, and reads without a unique V-gene family were excluded. A later analysis removed nearly 600 highly shared, low-generation-probability nucleotide sequences to deal with suspected cross-contamination and a sequencing artifact. In a later analysis, a clonal expansion index for each public chain was calculated from normalized within-repertoire ranks of inferred template counts. Generation probabilities in a later analysis came from a VDJ recombination model fitted to out-of-frame rearrangements, and those results were checked against IGoR. A later analysis scored TCR-TCR, TCR-HLA and TCR-CMV co-occurrence with hypergeometric tests, applying a repertoire-size bias correction to TCR pairs. A later analysis estimated false discovery rates by permuting HLA or CMV assignments 20 times. A later analysis grouped co-occurring TCRs with DBSCAN, adding TCRdist sequence similarity when clustering within HLA-allele-positive subsets. Repertoires with fewer than 30,000 or more than 120,000 public chains were left out of co-occurrence clustering, as were a handful of repertoires with anomalous nucleotide sharing. In TCRdb, the immuneACCESS table is reduced to in-frame sequences with V and J assigned. These tables do not hold every clone; where another copy was compared, an unresolved V gene accounts for under half, and the others remain unexplained. V and J calls and clone size follow that table, whereas D and trimming were derived from the DNA. Counted in this sample were approximately 100,000 clones; less than 85% of them appeared once. The ten largest make up approximately 3.7% of the sample.

The cohort comprised several hundred healthy bone marrow donors. Cohort members were all nominally healthy when sampled, although unrecorded immune exposures were likely present. The donor tested CMV seronegative and was one of the 352 seronegative cohort members. Every donor gave a peripheral blood sample, and the peripheral blood mononuclear cells from that sample were used for TCR beta sequencing. Genomic DNA was extracted from the blood cell samples with the Qiagen DNeasy Blood Extraction Kit. This sample is drawn from a study of cytomegalovirus exposure and HLA in healthy donors (dated by TCRdb to 2015 to 2018). General notes on the study: According to an earlier analysis of around 600 of the donors, 150 million to 200 million T cells yielded some 110 million unique TCR beta sequences and around 280 Gb of sequence data. In addition to the first cohort of several hundred subjects, a separate validation cohort of over 90 different subjects was used. In a later analysis, previously published TCR beta repertoires from several hundred donors were re-analyzed and high-resolution HLA genotyping was added so that TCR occurrence patterns could be studied. Rather than drawing on any new phenotypic data, the later analysis identified candidate immune exposures from TCR beta sequences and the way those sequences occurred across donors. Four to six DR-DQ haplotypes were handled as single units for association and clustering, since linkage in the cohort was strong. The number of typed donors differed by locus: 629-630 for A, B, C, DRB1 and DQB1; 500 to 550 for DQA1; over 600 for DPA1; and about 450 for DPB1. All discovery cohort repertoires had been generated using a single sequencing platform. Donor age, sex, ethnicity and CMV serostatus were compiled alongside the repertoire data. Across approximately 400 genotyped donors of the cohort, an average of about 240,000 unique TCR beta nucleotide sequences per donor were sequenced, and about a sixth of those sequences were non-productive. The T cell repertoires of 666 subjects were profiled by immunosequencing and related to cytomegalovirus serostatus. The genetic ancestry cluster associated with self-reported Caucasian donors included 81% of the 398 genotyped donors. A later genetic analysis used genome-wide SNP genotypes for about 55% of the 666 donors, treating that subset as a discovery cohort. The aim of the study was to test whether cataloging public T cell receptors could identify signatures of past pathogen exposure. To predict cytomegalovirus infection status, the study combined high-throughput TCR immunosequencing, statistical association of individual TCRs with disease status, and machine learning. An early release that covered 640 HLA-typed donors contained around 330 gigabases of sequencing data and around 80 million unique TCR sequences. Class I and class II HLA loci were covered by the typing at four-digit resolution. An earlier analysis of nearly 600 of the donors applied high-throughput TCR beta sequencing to assess whether each TCR beta V gene segment acted as functional or pseudogenic.

Its CDR3 holds 12 amino acids, cysteine through phenylalanine. Of the read, only the CDR3 DNA is kept; its 36 bases are in frame from base 1. In the germline V gene, CDR1 corresponds to SQVTM and CDR2 to ANQGSEA. At the junction V is shortened by 3 bases and J by 10 bases, with 13 bases in between. Overall results and qualifications from the work: A further reported finding was that TCR beta sequences accurately predicted the HLA-A and HLA-B alleles for most subjects in the first cohort. In vitro tests confirmed that a few of the cytomegalovirus-associated TCR beta chains recognize cytomegalovirus antigens. Roughly uniform sequencing depth across donors was assumed in presence/absence analyses, although this assumption may not hold. A later analysis reported that several top co-occurrence clusters appeared linked to parvovirus B19, influenza, CMV and Epstein-Barr virus. In a later analysis, the rate of TCR association differed among HLA loci, with DRB1 alleles having the most associated TCRs and HLA-C alleles having the fewest. In a later analysis, around 17,000 TCR beta sequences were associated with specific HLA alleles at a false discovery rate of 0.05. In an earlier analysis of under 600 of the donors, most TCR beta V segments were observed in productive rearrangements about 90% or about 30% of the time, broadly matching IMGT annotations. Because counts were too low, some 16 rarely observed V segments, including chromosome 9 orphons, were excluded from the earlier analysis of some 590 of the donors. A later analysis found that most CMV-associated TCR beta chains appeared HLA-restricted, with HLA associations seemingly driven largely by CMV exposure. For the cohort, immune exposure information was limited to CMV serostatus. Because HLA typing was missing for some donors at each locus, association tests included only the typed subset. It was suggested by the authors that the approach could potentially be generalized to other disease states and immunological phenotypes. In this cohort, only TCR beta chains were sequenced, and detectable features were limited by the absence of alpha or paired-chain data. A later analysis found that HLA-associated TCR beta chains were more clonally expanded and had lower generation probabilities than equally common non-associated chains. A total of 150 or so TCR beta chains were listed by the study as associated with cytomegalovirus. A group of highly shared sequence variants was considered likely to be a technical artifact of the sequencing pipeline. Compared with the roughly 700-donor mean, donors in an Asian-associated ancestry cluster had fewer N-insertions in productive TCRs, according to a later genetic analysis. Correlated functional status among segregating V segments might reflect linkage disequilibrium, but an unknown experimental factor could not be ruled out. The classifier was reported to diagnose cytomegalovirus status with high specificity and sensitivity in both the original and validation cohorts. A later genetic analysis associated a missense DCLRE1C variant with V-gene and J-gene trimming of TCR beta chains, and an independent cohort replicated the association. Some IMGT-functional V segments, including TRBV6-2 and TRBV6-3, could not be told apart with the 87-base-pair reads, so those segments were excluded. Most TCR sequences were seen in very few donors, while some public TCRs were found in many individuals. Strong co-occurrence of HLA alleles, especially DR and DQ, made assigning TCR associations to individual alleles difficult.

This sequence originates from a man aged 60-69 years in good health and CMV-seronegative. Sequencing used PBMCs. The chain uses TRBV29-1 and TRBJ2-1; a weak D assignment points to TRBD1 (5 bases agree). Here is the DNA: TGCAGCGTTGAGGGCAGGGCGGTCGAGCAGTTCTTC. Its protein product is CSVEGRAVEQFF.